The 7 T cell receptor beta chains presented below share a single source sample, sequenced in a study of blood T cell repertoires in COVID-19. Some clones are missing from TCRdb's copy, which holds only in-frame ones; the method was immunoSEQ multiplex PCR. Of about 180,000 clones in the sample, roughly 86% were seen once. The specimen was peripheral blood. The receptors were sampled from a woman in her 30s with active or convalescent COVID-19.

For this clone: The junction departs from the called germline gene at one end, perhaps through a read error. The CDR3 bases are TGTGCTAGCAGCTTAGGGTCTAGCTCGGAGACCCAGTACTTC. This gives the protein CASSLGSSSETQYF. The chain combines TRBV7-7 with TRBJ2-5; perhaps TRBD2 as D (5 bases). This CDR3 region has 14 residues. The V gene's germline CDR1 is SSHAT and CDR2 FNYEAQ (reference sequence).

This sequence joins TRBV10-3 and TRBJ2-3; D is undetermined. V lost 6 bases and J lost 4, with 11 bases in between. CDR3 length: 13 amino acids. The germline CDR1 and CDR2 sequences are ENHRY and SYGVKD. The DNA for the CDR3 is TGTGCCATCAGCGCCGGTACGGCAGATACGCAGTATTTT. Amino acids: CAISAGTADTQYF.

This chain joins TRBV24-1 and TRBJ2-5; perhaps TRBD2 as D (5 bases). The CDR3 consists of 13 residues. Trimming pared 10 bases from V and 3 bases from J, leaving 14 bases between. CDR1 and CDR2 from the germline V gene are KGHDR and SFDVKD. This CDR3 is CATEGEGKETQYF. In DNA form, the CDR3 reads TGTGCCACAGAAGGTGAGGGCAAAGAGACCCAGTACTTC.

This clone showed up just a few times. The rearrangement links TRBV19 to TRBJ1-1; no definite D call. The CDR3 is 12 amino acids. CDR1 is LNHDA and CDR2 is SQIVND in the germline V gene (reference sequence). Between the trimmed V and J ends, which lost 5 bases and 0 bases, there was a span of 4 bases. The CDR3 DNA reads as TGTGCCAGTAGTCGTCTGAACACTGAAGCTTTCTTT. This translates into CASSRLNTEAFF.

This clone was seen a few times. This sample includes further DNA sequences coding for the same CDR3. This chain joins TRBV24-1 and TRBJ2-7; perhaps TRBD1 as D (5 bases). Trimming took off 3 bases at V and 2 bases at J, with 13 bases between the two ends. This CDR3 comprises 15 residues. CDR1 KGHDR and CDR2 SFDVKD come from the germline V gene. The CDR3 DNA reads as TGTGCCACCAGTGATCCCCGGACACGGACCTACGAGCAGTACTTC. Translated, it gives CATSDPRTRTYEQYF.

This clone was observed once. This sequence joins TRBV5-1 and TRBJ2-1; D is possibly TRBD2 (7 bases). Between the trimmed V and J ends, which lost 1 base and 6 bases, there was a span of 14 bases. The V gene's germline CDR1 is SGHRS and CDR2 YFSETQ. This CDR3 has 15 residues. Here the CDR3 reads CASSLYTGGLNEQFF. The CDR3 bases are TGCGCCAGCAGCTTGTATACCGGGGGGCTCAATGAGCAGTTCTTC.

This chain joins TRBV6-5 and TRBJ2-7; D might be TRBD1 (5 bases). The CDR3 runs 14 residues. Trimming stripped 4 bases from V and 3 bases from J, with 13 bases between. Looked up from germline, CDR1 is MNHEY and CDR2 is SVGAGI. Here the CDR3 reads CASSSPQANYEQYF. DNA for the CDR3: TGTGCCAGCAGTTCCCCACAGGCTAACTACGAGCAGTACTTC.